These 17 T cell receptor beta chains were all obtained from the same sample, sequenced in a study of T cell responses to AZD1222 COVID-19 vaccine. TCRdb keeps only in-frame clones here, not all; method: immunoSEQ multiplex PCR. The sample comprises fewer than 85,000 clones, about nine tenths of which are singletons, and 18% rests with the top ten. Specimen: peripheral blood, collected 28 days after the second AZD1222 dose. These receptors all come from an adult who received the AZD1222 COVID-19 vaccine.

V is TRBV24-1 and J is TRBJ1-5; 11 positions agree with TRBD1. V dropped 5 bases and J dropped 3; count of bases not matched to a gene: 5. Germline V gene lookup returns CDR1 KGHDR and CDR2 SFDVKD. This CDR3 contains 16 residues. The CDR3 reads CATSAPGQGDNQPQHF. The CDR3 DNA sequence: TGTGCCACCAGTGCCCCGGGACAGGGGGACAATCAGCCCCAGCATTTT.

This chain connects TRBV2 to TRBJ1-4; 9 bases are shared with TRBD1. The V gene's germline CDR1 is SNHLY and CDR2 FYNNEI. This CDR3 contains 15 residues. V trimming: 6 bases; J trimming: 0 bases; junction bases outside the gene matches: 2. This CDR3 reads CASSRTGATNEKLFF. The DNA for the CDR3 is TGTGCCAGCAGCAGGACAGGGGCAACTAATGAAAAACTGTTTTTT. Filled out from reference TRBV2 and TRBJ1-4, the complete variable domain reads EPEVTQTPSHQVTQMGQEVILRCVPISNHLYFYWYRQILGQKVEFLVSFYNNEISEKSEIFDDQFSVERPDGSNFTLKIRSTKLEDSAMYFCASSRTGATNEKLFFGSGTQLSVL.

The chain is built from TRBV5-1 and TRBJ2-2, with 8 bases fitting TRBD1. The CDR3 is 17 residues long. The germline V gene has CDR1 SGHRS and CDR2 YFSETQ. The V and J ends lost 4 bases and 0 bases, in that order; junction bases with no gene match: 8. This chain's CDR3 is CASSRTGSGTNTGELFF. CDR3 DNA sequence: TGCGCCAGCAGCCGGACAGGGAGTGGAACGAACACCGGGGAGCTGTTTTTT.

This rearrangement joins TRBV2 to TRBJ2-2; no clear D gene. V was trimmed by 2 bases and J by 5 bases, leaving 9 bases between them. Germline CDR1 reads SNHLY; CDR2 reads FYNNEI. This CDR3 is built from 14 residues. Here the CDR3 DNA reads TGTGCCAGCAGTGAATGGTGGTCTACCGGGGAGCTGTTTTTT. It translates to CASSEWWSTGELFF.

The chain employs TRBV11-2 and TRBJ1-1; D ambiguous. The CDR3 sequence is 12 residues long. With 0 bases removed from V and 5 bases from J, the gap between germline ends came to 4 bases. CDR1 is SGHAT, CDR2 FQNNGV, per germline. The CDR3 DNA is TGTGCCAGCAGCTTAGATAGAACTGAAGCTTTCTTT. Amino acid sequence: CASSLDRTEAFF.

The CDR3 protein is CASFEYGYTF. Here the CDR3 DNA reads TGTGCCTCGTTTGAGTACGGCTACACCTTC. The chain carries TRBV19 and TRBJ1-2; D is unresolved. Deletions cut 11 bases from V and 8 bases from J, with 12 bases between. The CDR3 loop spans 10 amino acids. The V gene's germline CDR1 is LNHDA and CDR2 SQIVND (reference sequence).

V gene TRBV7-2 combines with J gene TRBJ1-5; 8 nucleotides agree with TRBD1. J gave up 4 bases and V 4 bases, and 3 bases lay outside the gene matches. CDR1 SGHTA and CDR2 FQGNSA come from the germline V gene. The CDR3 is 14 amino acids. The CDR3 DNA is TGTGCCAGCAGCTCTGGACAGGGTAATCAGCCCCAGCATTTT. Protein sequence: CASSSGQGNQPQHF.

The V and J genes are TRBV15 and TRBJ2-4; 8 nucleotides agree with TRBD1. CDR3 size: 16 residues. Germline V gene sequence: CDR1 LNHNV, CDR2 YYDKDF (reference sequence). Losses at the gene ends were 5 bases for V and 4 bases for J; bases not matched to a gene: 10. The CDR3 loop is CATSGGIGQGKNIQYF. The CDR3 DNA reads as TGTGCCACCAGCGGGGGGATAGGACAGGGTAAAAACATTCAGTACTTC.

The V call is TRBV21-1, the J call TRBJ1-2; the table assigns TRBD1, which was not confirmed against the DNA. TRBV21-1 is given as a pseudogene. The CDR3 has 15 amino acids. The DNA of the CDR3 is TGTGCCAGCAGCAAAAAGAGGACAGGGCGGAAAGGCTACACCTTC. Encoded protein: CASSKKRTGRKGYTF.

The chain couples TRBV28 to TRBJ2-2; D might be TRBD2 (6 bases). Germline assignment: CDR1 MDHEN and CDR2 SYDVKM. This CDR3 is built from 15 residues. The V end was cut by 10 bases, the J end by 4 bases, with 19 bases between. The chain's CDR3 is CATEFGRESTGELFF. CDR3 bases: TGTGCCACCGAGTTCGGGAGAGAGTCCACCGGGGAGCTGTTTTTT.

J is TRBJ1-1 and V is TRBV19; D gene uncertain. V was pared by 7 bases and J by 1 base, with 10 bases between. The CDR3 runs 13 residues. Per the germline V gene, CDR1 is LNHDA and CDR2 is SQIVND (reference sequence). CDR3 nucleotide sequence: TGTGCCAGTATCGGTGTTGCGAACACTGAAGCTTTCTTT. Encoded protein: CASIGVANTEAFF.

V gene TRBV9 combines with J gene TRBJ1-3, with 9 bases lining up with TRBD1. Germline V gene sequence: CDR1 SGDLS, CDR2 YYNGEE. The CDR3 is 18 amino acids. V lost 4 bases to trimming and J lost 2 bases; unmatched junction nucleotides: 13. CDR3 DNA: TGTGCCAGCAGCCCTGAGGTGGGGAGACAGGGGGCTGGAAACACCATATATTTT. This encodes CASSPEVGRQGAGNTIYF.

The chain couples TRBV11-2 to TRBJ2-2; D not certain. Trimming shortened V by 5 bases and J by 6 bases, and 10 bases separated the two germline ends. This CDR3 is built from 13 residues. Germline V lookup: CDR1 SGHAT, CDR2 FQNNGV. DNA of the CDR3: TGTGCCAGCAGCCCCCTCAGGTCCGGGGAGCTGTTTTTT. Translating gives CASSPLRSGELFF.

This sequence joins TRBV4-1 and TRBJ2-4; 8 bases match TRBD1. V was clipped by 0 bases and J by 6 bases; unmatched bases: 4. The CDR3 has 15 amino acids. From germline, CDR1 is MGHRA and CDR2 YSYEKL. This CDR3 is CASSQDRGLGNIQYF. The CDR3 nucleotides are TGCGCCAGCAGCCAAGACAGGGGGCTGGGAAACATTCAGTACTTC.

This chain joins TRBV5-4 and TRBJ2-2, with D uncertain. There are 15 residues in the CDR3. Trimming pared 3 bases from V and 0 bases from J, leaving 9 bases between. Germline V gives CDR1 SGHNT, CDR2 YYREEE (reference sequence). The CDR3 DNA reads as TGTGCCAGCAGCTCCCATCCTACGAACACCGGGGAGCTGTTTTTT. Its translation: CASSSHPTNTGELFF. Supplemented by reference TRBV5-4 and TRBJ2-2, the full variable domain reads ETGVTQSPTHLIKTRGQQVTLRCSSQSGHNTVSWYQQALGQGPQFIFQYYREEENGRGNFPPRFSGLQFPNYSSELNVNALELDDSALYLCASSSHPTNTGELFFGEGSRLTVL.

The chain has TRBV19 and TRBJ1-2; perhaps TRBD1 as D (5 bases). The CDR3 is 14 residues long. V was trimmed by 3 bases and J by 8 bases, leaving 16 bases between them. The germline CDR1 and CDR2 sequences are LNHDA and SQIVND (reference sequence). The CDR3 loop is CASSITLAGVGYTF. The CDR3 region has the DNA TGTGCCAGTAGTATTACCCTCGCGGGGGTCGGCTACACCTTC.

The rearrangement uses TRBV2 and TRBJ1-4; D is possibly TRBD1 (5 bases). The CDR3 runs 13 residues. Germline CDR1 is SNHLY and CDR2 is FYNNEI. The V gene lost 6 bases and the J gene lost 4 bases, with 9 bases spanning the gap. Written as DNA, the CDR3 is TGTGCCAGCAGAAGGGACCATAATGAAAAACTGTTTTTT. Translating gives CASRRDHNEKLFF.